The rows below give T cell receptor beta chains drawn from one sample of a study of T cell responses to AZD1222 COVID-19 vaccine. Assay: immunoSEQ multiplex PCR; the TCRdb copy retains only in-frame clones and omits some. Of approximately 200,000 clones listed, 85% to 90% are singletons. This specimen consisted of peripheral blood, obtained on day 0 of MenACWY control vaccination. The receptors here all came from an adult in good health. The CDR3 runs from the conserved cysteine through the conserved F or W. The D gene is left open where the match is weak.

CDR3: CASSPGELTDTQYF
D: .
V: TRBV3-1/TRBV3-2

CDR3: CASPGGPSGEQYF
D: TRBD2
V: TRBV19

CDR3: CASSPLGSSGANVLTF
D: .
V: TRBV7-3

CDR3: CASSSGTATLEQYF
D: TRBD1
V: TRBV6-2/TRBV6-3

CDR3: CASQGQSNTGELFF
D: TRBD1
V: TRBV27

CDR3: CASSLSGDYGYTF
D: .
V: TRBV7-2

CDR3: CASSRLQETQYF
D: .
V: TRBV28

CDR3: CASSFGSYQPQHF
D: .
V: TRBV27

CDR3: CASSQEERALSGNTIYF
D: .
V: TRBV3-1/TRBV3-2

CDR3: CAWSPPDRVYEQYF
D: TRBD1
V: TRBV30

CDR3: CASSLGQTTNEKLFF
D: .
V: TRBV5-1

CDR3: CASSVGTGSGGETQYF
D: .
V: TRBV7-2

CDR3: CASSLGAQAFF
D: .
V: TRBV28

CDR3: CASSYGGSYEQYF
D: .
V: TRBV6-5

CDR3: CAWSLPNRGHGYTF
D: TRBD1
V: TRBV30

CDR3: CASSPLGEGSGNTIYF
D: .
V: TRBV18

CDR3: CASSSVRTVGPTGTNTGELFF
D: .
V: TRBV7-3

CDR3: CASSRGDGGTGREAFF
D: TRBD1
V: TRBV4-1